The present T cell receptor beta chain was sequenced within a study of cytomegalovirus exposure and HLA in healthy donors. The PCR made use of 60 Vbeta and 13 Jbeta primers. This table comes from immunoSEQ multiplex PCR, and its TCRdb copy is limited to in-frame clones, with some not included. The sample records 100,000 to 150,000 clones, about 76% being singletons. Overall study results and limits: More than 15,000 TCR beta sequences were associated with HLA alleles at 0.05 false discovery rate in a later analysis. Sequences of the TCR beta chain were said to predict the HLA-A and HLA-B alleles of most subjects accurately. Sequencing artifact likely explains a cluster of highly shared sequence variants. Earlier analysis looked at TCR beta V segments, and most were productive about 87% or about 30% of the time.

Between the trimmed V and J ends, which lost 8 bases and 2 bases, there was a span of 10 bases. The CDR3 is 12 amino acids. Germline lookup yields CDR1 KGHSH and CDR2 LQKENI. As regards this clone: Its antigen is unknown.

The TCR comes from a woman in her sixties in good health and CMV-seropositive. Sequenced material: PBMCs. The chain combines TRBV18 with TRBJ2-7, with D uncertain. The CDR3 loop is CASRGVTYEQYF. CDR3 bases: TGTGCCAGCCGTGGAGTTACCTACGAGCAGTACTTC.